These T cell receptor beta chains were read from a single sample in a study of beta chain features in type 1 diabetes. The table came from immunoSEQ multiplex PCR; TCRdb's copy has only in-frame clones and leaves some out. This table holds some 270,000 clones, roughly 15% found once. The sample taken for sequencing was naive CD4+ T cells from blood. The source of these receptors is a woman aged 40 to 49 in good health. The CDR3 runs from the conserved cysteine through the conserved F or W. D genes are given only for firm matches. Rows give clone size only sometimes, using once, few, many, or a class for an expanded clone.

-	TRBV15	TRBJ2-7	TRBD2	17	TGTGCCACCAGCAGAGAAGGACTAGCGGCTAGCTCCTACGAGCAGTACTTC	CATSREGLAASSYEQYF
-	TRBV6-6	TRBJ1-1	TRBD1	15	TGTGCCAGCAGTTACCGGGGACAGATGAACACTGAAGCTTTCTTT	CASSYRGQMNTEAFF
-	TRBV7-2	TRBJ1-5	-	13	TGTGCCAGCAGCTTGACAGTCAATCAGCCCCAGCATTTT	CASSLTVNQPQHF
-	TRBV2	TRBJ2-4	-	12	TGTGCCAGCAGTGTGGGTGGAGTCATTCAGTACTTC	CASSVGGVIQYF
-	TRBV5-4	TRBJ2-3	TRBD2	16	TGTGCCAGCAGCTTGTTGCCGGCGGGGGGCACAGATACGCAGTATTTT	CASSLLPAGGTDTQYF
-	TRBV6-6	TRBJ2-3	TRBD2	14	TGTGCCAGCAGGCCGGGGGAGGGGAAAGATACGCAGTATTTT	CASRPGEGKDTQYF
-	TRBV4-3	TRBJ1-5	-	18	TGCGCCAGCAGCCAAGAACTGGAGGTGGGGTATAGCAATCAGCCCCAGCATTTT	CASSQELEVGYSNQPQHF
few	TRBV6-1	TRBJ2-5	TRBD1	14	TGTGCCAGCAGTTATGGACAGGGTCGGGAGACCCAGTACTTC	CASSYGQGRETQYF
few	TRBV18	TRBJ2-5	-	14	TGTGCCAGCTCACCACCATCCTCTACGGAGACCCAGTACTTC	CASSPPSSTETQYF
-	TRBV7-2	TRBJ1-6	TRBD1	17	TGTGCCAGCAGCTTAGCCCTACAGGGGGCGCACGGTTCACCCCTCCACTTT	CASSLALQGAHGSPLHF
-	TRBV5-1	TRBJ2-2	-	13	TGCGCCAGCGCCCGGAGGGCTGGCGGGGAGCTGTTTTTT	CASARRAGGELFF
few	TRBV23-1	TRBJ2-7	TRBD1	14	TGCGCCAGCAGCCCAAGGACAGGGGCCTACGAGCAGTACTTC	CASSPRTGAYEQYF
-	TRBV7-9	TRBJ2-5	TRBD1	14	TGTGCCAGCTCTACGACAGGGGGCTTGGAGACCCAGTACTTC	CASSTTGGLETQYF
-	TRBV9	TRBJ1-3	-	15	TGTGCCAGCAGCGTTGGTGTCAGCTCTGGAAACACCATATATTTT	CASSVGVSSGNTIYF
-	TRBV5-1	TRBJ1-2	TRBD1	15	TGCGCCAGCAGCTTAGGACAGGGGGCTGTGTATGGCTACACCTTC	CASSLGQGAVYGYTF
-	TRBV29-1	TRBJ2-5	TRBD2	11	TGCAGCGTTACGGGGGGGGGAGTCGCGTACTTC	CSVTGGGVAYF
few	TRBV5-4	TRBJ2-5	TRBD2	15	TGTGCCACCTCCCCCGCGGGGGGGCGCCAAGAGACCCAGTACTTC	CATSPAGGRQETQYF
-	TRBV19	TRBJ2-7	TRBD2	15	TGTGCCAGTAGTGACCAGACTAGCGGCTCCTACGAGCAGTACTTC	CASSDQTSGSYEQYF
-	TRBV11-2	TRBJ2-7	TRBD2	16	TGTGCCAGCAGCCCCCGCGGTAGCGGGAACTCCTACGAGCAGTACTTC	CASSPRGSGNSYEQYF
few	TRBV15	TRBJ1-2	-	12	TGTGCCACCAGCAGAGATGGAGGAGGCTACACCTTC	CATSRDGGGYTF
-	TRBV27	TRBJ2-7	TRBD1	13	TGTGCCAGCAGCCGGCAGGGGGCTAACGAGCAGTACTTC	CASSRQGANEQYF
-	TRBV7-6	TRBJ2-5	TRBD2	17	TGTGCCAGCAGTGGTCTAGCGGGGGTTTCGTACCAAGAGACCCAGTACTTC	CASSGLAGVSYQETQYF
-	TRBV4-2	TRBJ2-3	TRBD1	15	TGTGCCAGCAGCCAAGAGGTTGCAGGGGGAGATACGCAGTATTTT	CASSQEVAGGDTQYF
few	TRBV5-5	TRBJ2-2	-	11	TGTGCCAGCGGAGGGACCGGGGAGCTGTTTTTT	CASGGTGELFF
-	TRBV7-9	TRBJ2-5	TRBD2	17	TGTGCCAGCAGCCAGTGGACGGGCGGGGGGGTCCAAGAGACCCAGTACTTC	CASSQWTGGGVQETQYF